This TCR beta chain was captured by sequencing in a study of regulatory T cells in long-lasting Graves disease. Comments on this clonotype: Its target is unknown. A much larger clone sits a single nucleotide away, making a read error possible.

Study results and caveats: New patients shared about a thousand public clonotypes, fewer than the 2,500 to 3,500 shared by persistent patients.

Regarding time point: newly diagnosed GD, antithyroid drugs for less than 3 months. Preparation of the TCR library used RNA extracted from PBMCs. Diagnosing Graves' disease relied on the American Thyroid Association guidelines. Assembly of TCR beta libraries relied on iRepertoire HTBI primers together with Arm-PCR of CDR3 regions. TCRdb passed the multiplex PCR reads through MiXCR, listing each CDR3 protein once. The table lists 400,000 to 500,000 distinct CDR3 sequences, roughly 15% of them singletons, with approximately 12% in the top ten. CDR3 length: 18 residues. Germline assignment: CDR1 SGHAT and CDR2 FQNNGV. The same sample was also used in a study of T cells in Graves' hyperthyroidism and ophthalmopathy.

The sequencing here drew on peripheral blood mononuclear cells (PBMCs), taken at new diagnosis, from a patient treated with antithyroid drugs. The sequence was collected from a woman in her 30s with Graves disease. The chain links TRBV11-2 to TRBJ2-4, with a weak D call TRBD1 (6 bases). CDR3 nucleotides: TGTGCCAGCAGCCCACGGACAGCCTCAAACCTAGCCAAAAACGTTCAGTACTTC. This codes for CASSPRTASNLAKNVQYF.